Listed here are 21 T cell receptor beta chains from one sample, sequenced in a study of ipilimumab plus nivolumab after autologous stem cell transplantation. Sequencing used immunoSEQ multiplex PCR; TCRdb keeps in-frame clones, though not all of them. In the table there are 16,000 or so clones, more than 70% of which are singletons. The starting material was PBMCs, obtained in a trial of ipilimumab plus nivolumab as post-transplant consolidation. These receptors all stem from a male donor with diffuse large B-cell lymphoma.

The chain couples TRBV6-1 to TRBJ2-7; D is perhaps TRBD1 or TRBD2 (6 bases each). The CDR3 spans 15 residues. V shed 3 bases and J shed 0 bases, with 12 bases lying between them. The V gene's germline CDR1 is MNHNS and CDR2 SASEGT. CDR3 in DNA: TGTGCCAGCAGTGAGGGGGCTAGCGCCTCCTACGAGCAGTACTTC. Its translation: CASSEGASASYEQYF.

The V gene is TRBV11-1, the J gene TRBJ2-3; D gene uncertain. Germline CDR1 SGHAT, CDR2 FQDESV (reference sequence). The CDR3 is 14 residues long. V lost 3 bases and J lost 4, with 11 bases in between. CDR3 residues: CASSFGGSADTQYF. Here the CDR3 DNA reads TGTGCCAGCAGCTTTGGTGGAAGCGCAGATACGCAGTATTTT. Drawing the rest from reference TRBV11-1 and TRBJ2-3, the complete variable domain is EAEVAQSPRYKITEKSQAVAFWCDPISGHATLYWYRQILGQGPELLVQFQDESVVDDSQLPKDRFSAERLKGVDSTLKIQPAELGDSAMYLCASSFGGSADTQYFGPGTRLTVL.

This chain links TRBV7-3 with TRBJ2-1; maybe TRBD2 (5 bases). The CDR3 is 15 residues long. V was cut by 1 base and J by 9 bases, with 16 bases left in between. Germline V gene data show CDR1 as SGHTA and CDR2 as FQGTGA. DNA of the CDR3: TGTGCCAGCAGCTTAAACGGCGGGTGGGCGGGTGAGCAGTTCTTC. Residues: CASSLNGGWAGEQFF. The whole variable domain, filled in from reference TRBV7-3 and TRBJ2-1, reads GAGVSQTPSNKVTEKGKYVELRCDPISGHTALYWYRQSLGQGPEFLIYFQGTGAADDSGLPNDRFFAVRPEGSVSTLKIQRTERGDSAVYLCASSLNGGWAGEQFFGPGTRLTVL.

V is TRBV5-1 and J is TRBJ2-5, with a possible D match to TRBD2 (6 bases). The CDR3 sequence is 14 residues long. Trimming cost V 0 bases and J 0 bases, with 6 bases left between them. Germline V lookup: CDR1 SGHRS, CDR2 YFSETQ. CDR3 loop: CASSLAGDQETQYF. As DNA, the CDR3 is TGCGCCAGCAGCTTGGCGGGGGACCAAGAGACCCAGTACTTC.

The chain links TRBV5-8 to TRBJ2-1; 7 bases are a match to TRBD2. This CDR3 is 15 amino acids long. Trimming cost V 5 bases and J 0 bases; bases outside gene matches: 5. Germline CDR1 reads SGHTS; CDR2 reads YDEGEE. The CDR3 DNA sequence: TGTGCCAGCAGTTTGCGGGGGAGCTCCTACAATGAGCAGTTCTTC. Encoded protein: CASSLRGSSYNEQFF.

The CDR3 sequence: CAWSSSVVAFF. The CDR3 nucleotides are TGTGCCTGGAGTTCCTCAGTTGTGGCTTTCTTT. The chain is built from TRBV30 and TRBJ1-1, with D uncertain. Trimming stripped 2 bases from V and 11 bases from J, with 12 bases between. The germline V gene has CDR1 GTSNPN and CDR2 SVGIG (reference sequence). The CDR3 has 11 residues.

The chain combines TRBV6-1 with TRBJ1-2, with D possibly TRBD1 on 6 matching bases. Germline lookup yields CDR1 MNHNS and CDR2 SASEGT. V gave up 5 bases and J gave up 3 bases, with 13 bases separating them. This CDR3 is 14 amino acids long. In DNA form, the CDR3 reads TGTGCCAGCAGTAGGGGGACACAAGACTATGGCTACACCTTC. This translates into CASSRGTQDYGYTF.

The count of this clone is one. The rearrangement links TRBV5-1 to TRBJ2-1; possible D gene TRBD1, 7 bases. Trimming shortened V by 2 bases and J by 6 bases, and 15 bases separated the two germline ends. Germline CDR1 SGHRS, CDR2 YFSETQ. The length of the CDR3 is 15 residues. CDR3 nucleotide sequence: TGCGCCAGCAGCTTTCTACAGCAGGGGGGCAATGAGCAGTTCTTC. Translated: CASSFLQQGGNEQFF.

This rearrangement joins TRBV11-1 to TRBJ2-7, with D unclear. V dropped 0 bases and J dropped 4 bases, with 10 bases sitting between them. CDR3 length: 14 amino acids. Per germline, CDR1 SGHAT and CDR2 FQDESV (reference sequence). Here the CDR3 DNA reads TGTGCCAGCAGCTTAGCGCCCGAAGGATACGAGCAGTACTTC. Translating it yields CASSLAPEGYEQYF.

This clone was picked up one time. This chain links TRBV19 with TRBJ2-1, with D possibly matching TRBD2 (7 bases). The CDR3 has 13 amino acids. Looked up from germline, CDR1 is LNHDA and CDR2 is SQIVND (reference sequence). Deletions cut 10 bases from V and 8 bases from J, with 18 bases between. DNA of the CDR3: TGTGCCACCCAAGGGGGGGGGTGGTATGAGCAGTTCTTC. Translation gives CATQGGGWYEQFF.

V gene TRBV2 combines with J gene TRBJ2-5, with unresolved D. Trimming cost V 2 bases and J 5 bases, with 9 bases left between them. Germline CDR1 is SNHLY and CDR2 is FYNNEI. The CDR3 is 13 residues long. CDR3 residues: CASSEPRRETQYF. The CDR3 DNA is TGTGCCAGCAGTGAACCGCGGCGGGAGACCCAGTACTTC.

The chain employs TRBV13 and TRBJ1-5; no clear D. The CDR3 loop spans 16 amino acids. Per germline, CDR1 PRHDT and CDR2 FYEKMQ (reference sequence). Trimming cost V 3 bases and J 2 bases, with 14 bases left between them. CDR3 in amino acids: CASSLAPGGGNQPQHF. Written as DNA, the CDR3 is TGTGCCAGCAGCTTGGCCCCCGGCGGTGGCAATCAGCCCCAGCATTTT.

The chain carries TRBV30 and TRBJ1-6; a weak D match, TRBD1 (6 bases). V was pared by 3 bases and J by 14 bases, with 14 bases between. The germline V gene has CDR1 GTSNPN and CDR2 SVGIG (reference sequence). The CDR3 spans 12 residues. CDR3 region: CAWRGGAWALHF. CDR3 coding DNA: TGTGCCTGGAGGGGGGGGGCCTGGGCCCTCCACTTT.

The chain is built from TRBV5-6 and TRBJ2-7; D is perhaps TRBD1 (6 bases). The germline V and J ends were trimmed by 5 bases and 6 bases, with 18 bases remaining between them. Germline CDR1 reads SGHDT; CDR2 reads YYEEEE. The CDR3 has 14 amino acids. Here the CDR3 DNA reads TGTGCCAGCAGAGAGGCCGGGACACAGGGCGAGCAGTACTTC. It encodes CASREAGTQGEQYF.

The chain is built from TRBV4-2 and TRBJ2-2; D may be TRBD1 or TRBD2 (6 bases each). V was shortened by 1 base and J by 6 bases, with 9 bases between the two germline ends. Germline CDR1 reads LGHNA; CDR2 reads YNFKEQ. This CDR3 is built from 14 residues. CDR3 sequence: CASSQAGGPGELFF. The CDR3, as DNA: TGTGCCAGCAGCCAAGCCGGGGGCCCCGGGGAGCTGTTTTTT.

The genes are TRBV12-2 and TRBJ1-5. TRBV12-2 is recorded as a pseudogene. The CDR3 has 15 residues. The CDR3 sequence: CASRLLVRWRSRWHF. Here the CDR3 DNA reads TGTGCAAGTCGCTTATTGGTCCGGTGGCGCTCTAGGTGGCATTTT.

The rearrangement links TRBV7-8 to TRBJ2-3, with D uncertain. Trimming pared 2 bases from V and 4 bases from J, leaving 13 bases between. Germline assignment: CDR1 SGHVS and CDR2 FQNEAQ. The CDR3 consists of 15 residues. This CDR3 reads CASSLKRRVPDTQYF. The CDR3 region has the DNA TGTGCCAGCAGCTTAAAGCGTAGGGTCCCAGATACGCAGTATTTT. Filled out from reference TRBV7-8 and TRBJ2-3, the complete variable domain reads GAGVSQSPRYKVAKRGQDVALRCDPISGHVSLFWYQQALGQGPEFLTYFQNEAQLDKSGLPSDRFFAERPEGSVSTLKIQRTQQEDSAVYLCASSLKRRVPDTQYFGPGTRLTVL.

In its sample, this clone was seen a few times. CDR3 in amino acids: CASSQRDVSYEQYF. CDR3 in DNA: TGCGCCAGCAGCCAACGGGACGTCTCCTACGAGCAGTACTTC. This chain links TRBV4-1 with TRBJ2-7, with D perhaps given as TRBD1 or TRBD2 (5 bases each). The CDR3 totals 14 residues. V was shortened by 2 bases and J by 0 bases, with 8 bases between the two germline ends. Per germline, CDR1 MGHRA and CDR2 YSYEKL.

The chain couples TRBV10-3 to TRBJ2-2; TRBD1 matches 7 bases. Unmatched junction bases numbered 5, after V lost 7 bases and J lost 6 bases. The CDR3 has 13 residues. The V gene's germline CDR1 is ENHRY and CDR2 SYGVKD. The CDR3 DNA is TGTGCCATCAACACAGGGGTATCCGGGGAGCTGTTTTTT. Translated, it gives CAINTGVSGELFF.

The chain joins TRBV5-4 to TRBJ2-1; possible D gene TRBD2, 6 bases. CDR3 length equals 14 residues. The V gene lost 6 bases and the J gene lost 3 bases, with 13 bases spanning the gap. Germline V gene lookup returns CDR1 SGHNT and CDR2 YYREEE (reference sequence). CDR3 in amino acids: CASTRESSYNEQFF. CDR3 DNA: TGTGCCAGCACACGGGAGTCTAGCTACAATGAGCAGTTCTTC.

This clone came up once. The rearrangement links TRBV5-4 to TRBJ1-1, with D perhaps matching TRBD1 (6 bases). This CDR3 contains 15 residues. V gave up 2 bases and J gave up 4 bases, with 15 bases separating them. Germline-derived CDR1 and CDR2 are SGHNT and YYREEE (reference sequence). The CDR3 is CASSLEQGRGTEAFF. The CDR3 nucleotides are TGTGCCAGCAGCTTAGAACAGGGTCGGGGCACTGAAGCTTTCTTT.